This is a list of T cell receptor beta chains from one sample in a study of blood T cells in healthy people across ages. TCRdb analysed the 5' RACE reads with MiXCR anew, one entry per CDR3 protein. Among approximately 1.5 million distinct CDR3 sequences, around 40% were seen once, and the ten largest hold over 3.5%. The sequencing input was blood. The receptors derive from a woman aged 18-30 years in good health. Each CDR3 is given without its conserved first and last residue.

cdr3_aa: SVLRGTGGNTIY; v_call: TRBV29-1; cdr3_length: 12
cdr3_aa: ASSFGDTGELF; v_call: TRBV6-6; cdr3_length: 11
cdr3_aa: ASSLEQGYNQPQH; v_call: TRBV7-6; cdr3_length: 13
cdr3_aa: ASSPGQPTMGQF; v_call: TRBV5-1; cdr3_length: 12
cdr3_aa: SVVLAGKLDTQY; v_call: TRBV29-1; cdr3_length: 12
cdr3_aa: SATDRGQPQH; v_call: TRBV20-1; cdr3_length: 10
cdr3_aa: ASSRTGTGLLQRDNEQF; v_call: TRBV5-1; cdr3_length: 17
cdr3_aa: AWSASPDGDSNQPQH; v_call: TRBV30; cdr3_length: 15
cdr3_aa: ASSETGTSYGYT; v_call: TRBV27; cdr3_length: 12
cdr3_aa: ASSPGGRLTEAF; v_call: TRBV12-3/TRBV12-4; cdr3_length: 12
cdr3_aa: ATSPLPGGLNYGYT; v_call: TRBV6-6; cdr3_length: 14
cdr3_aa: ASSRQLNSVAF; v_call: TRBV14; cdr3_length: 11
cdr3_aa: AATSGTYEQY; v_call: TRBV6-6; cdr3_length: 10
cdr3_aa: ASSSPGLAGAGNEQF; v_call: TRBV6-6; cdr3_length: 15
cdr3_aa: ASRKGQGFDEQY; v_call: TRBV6-6; cdr3_length: 12
cdr3_aa: ASSFSGLAPLNEQY; v_call: TRBV7-3; cdr3_length: 14
cdr3_aa: SARQRAPNEKLF; v_call: TRBV20-1; cdr3_length: 12
cdr3_aa: ASTQGGIDTQY; v_call: TRBV2; cdr3_length: 11
cdr3_aa: AWSVGSYNEQF; v_call: TRBV30; cdr3_length: 11
cdr3_aa: SVSQTSLNEKLF; v_call: TRBV29-1; cdr3_length: 12
cdr3_aa: ASSLLLAGGVDTQY; v_call: TRBV27; cdr3_length: 14
cdr3_aa: ASSLRAETWSSYNEQY; v_call: TRBV5-1; cdr3_length: 16
cdr3_aa: ASRPTGVYYNEQF; v_call: TRBV25-1; cdr3_length: 13
cdr3_aa: ASSGISLAQQY; v_call: TRBV28; cdr3_length: 11
cdr3_aa: ASRLEVLATYEQY; v_call: TRBV7-2; cdr3_length: 13
cdr3_aa: ASSLSGTASYNEQF; v_call: TRBV7-8; cdr3_length: 14